This is a list of T cell receptor beta chains from one sample in a study of blood T cell repertoires in COVID-19. Clones were sequenced by immunoSEQ multiplex PCR, and TCRdb holds only the in-frame ones, with some missing. The data show a few hundred thousand clones, roughly 87% seen once. Sequencing was done on a sample of PBMCs or T cells enriched from blood (not recorded which). The source is a young woman who had recovered from COVID-19. CDR3s include the opening cysteine and the closing phenylalanine or tryptophan. D genes are given only for firm matches. Clone size is given for some rows only: seen once, a few or many times, or a class if the clone is expanded.

>TRBJ2-7|NA|TRBD1|TRBV7-9
TGTGCCAGCAGCGCAACAGGGGGCGTTTACGAGCAGTACTTC
CASSATGGVYEQYF
>TRBJ1-5|NA|NA|TRBV15
TGTGCCACCAGCAGAGCACTCATAGACAATCAGCCCCAGCATTTT
CATSRALIDNQPQHF
>TRBJ1-1|NA|NA|TRBV11-3
TGTGCCAGCAGCTTCCAGGGGTCCACTGAAGCTTTCTTT
CASSFQGSTEAFF
>TRBJ2-1|NA|TRBD2|TRBV13
TGTGCCAGCAGCTCCCCTTTTAGCGGGGACGGGGAGCAGTTCTTC
CASSSPFSGDGEQFF
>TRBJ2-3|NA|TRBD1|TRBV24-1
TGTGCCACCAGGAGCACAGGGGGCGGCACAGATACGCAGTATTTT
CATRSTGGGTDTQYF
>TRBJ2-7|NA|TRBD1|TRBV11-2
TGTGCCAGCAGCTTAGTGGACAGGGGGCACTACGAGCAGTACTTC
CASSLVDRGHYEQYF
>TRBJ1-4|NA|NA|TRBV7-9
TGTGCCAGCAGCTTAGGGAGTGAAAAACTGTTTTTT
CASSLGSEKLFF
>TRBJ1-5|NA|NA|TRBV5-5
TGTGCCAGCAGCCCGGGTGGTATGACGAAGGTGGCCCAGCATTTT
CASSPGGMTKVAQHF
>TRBJ2-1|NA|TRBD2|TRBV13
TGTGCCAGCAGGCTCGGGGGGGCCTCCTACAATGAGCAGTTCTTC
CASRLGGASYNEQFF
>TRBJ1-3|once|NA|TRBV3-1/TRBV3-2
TGTGCCAGCGGGTCCGAAGCGGGAAACACCATATATTTT
CASGSEAGNTIYF
>TRBJ2-3|NA|NA|TRBV27
TGTGCCAGCAGTACCCGCGCGGCCCAGGGGCTCACAGATACGCAGTATTTT
CASSTRAAQGLTDTQYF
>TRBJ1-5|NA|TRBD1|TRBV19
TGTGCCAGTAGACAGGGGATGGGACCACTTCAAGATCAGCCCCAGCATTTT
CASRQGMGPLQDQPQHF
>TRBJ1-2|few|NA|TRBV7-9
TGTGCCAGCAGCCCTCCGGGACATCTCACATCTGGCTACACCTTC
CASSPPGHLTSGYTF
>TRBJ1-4|NA|NA|TRBV15
TGTGCCACCAGCAGAGGGAGGGCCTCCGGCGAAAAACTGTTTTTT
CATSRGRASGEKLFF
>TRBJ2-2|NA|NA|TRBV6-5
TGTGCCAGTAGCAGGCGGGTTGACACCGGGGAGCTGTTTTTT
CASSRRVDTGELFF
>TRBJ1-1|NA|TRBD1|TRBV9
TGTGCCAGCAGCCCAGGACAGGGCTTCCACACTGAAGCTTTCTTT
CASSPGQGFHTEAFF
>TRBJ1-1|NA|NA|TRBV7-8
TGTGCCAGCAGCTTCAACAGCATGAACACTGAAGCTTTCTTT
CASSFNSMNTEAFF
>TRBJ1-2|NA|NA|TRBV19
TGTGCCAGTAGTATTTTTCCGGACAGCCTCTATGGCTACACCTTC
CASSIFPDSLYGYTF
>TRBJ2-2|NA|NA|TRBV7-3
TGTGCCAGCAGCACCGACACGAACCCCGGGGAGCTGTTTTTT
CASSTDTNPGELFF
>TRBJ2-3|NA|NA|TRBV28
TGTGCCAGCAGTTCGGGACTCGTGGCTAGCACAGATACGCAGTATTTT
CASSSGLVASTDTQYF
>TRBJ2-7|few|TRBD1|TRBV18
TGTGCCAGCTCACCCAACACAGGGGGCGTTTCCAACGAGCAGTACTTC
CASSPNTGGVSNEQYF
>TRBJ1-4|NA|TRBD1|TRBV30
TGTGCCTGGAGTGGGGCAGGGGGTTGGGAAAAACTGTTTTTT
CAWSGAGGWEKLFF
>TRBJ2-7|NA|TRBD2|TRBV5-1
TGCGCCAGCAGCTTGGGCGGGGGAAGCTACGAGCAGTACTTC
CASSLGGGSYEQYF
>TRBJ2-4|NA|NA|TRBV3-1/TRBV3-2
TGTGCCAGCAGCTACAGGGCCCTAGCCAAAAACATTCAGTACTTC
CASSYRALAKNIQYF
>TRBJ1-1|NA|NA|TRBV4-2
TGTGCCAGCAGCCAAGATTCGCAGGGGAGAGTGGCTTTCTTT
CASSQDSQGRVAFF
>TRBJ2-7|NA|TRBD2|TRBV4-2
TGTGCCAGCAGCCAGGCGGGACTAGCGGGGGACCTCTACGAGCAGTACTTC
CASSQAGLAGDLYEQYF
>TRBJ1-5|NA|NA|TRBV11-2
TGTGCCAGCAGCTTAAATGCAGGCGGGGGTCAGCCCCAGCATTTT
CASSLNAGGGQPQHF
>TRBJ1-5|NA|NA|TRBV14
TGTGCCAGCAGCCAAGGACACAGTCAGCCCCAGCATTTT
CASSQGHSQPQHF
>TRBJ1-1|few|NA|TRBV7-2
TGTGCCAGCAGCTTATTACAGAACACTGAAGCTTTCTTT
CASSLLQNTEAFF
>TRBJ1-1|NA|NA|TRBV19
TGTGCCAGTACCCGACGGGGGGGGCGATGGGGCACTGAAGCTTTCTTT
CASTRRGGRWGTEAFF
>TRBJ2-1|NA|NA|TRBV7-3
TGTGCCAGCAGCTTAATGGCGGAATACAATGAGCAGTTCTTC
CASSLMAEYNEQFF
>TRBJ2-7|NA|NA|TRBV19
TGTGCCAGTAGCTGGACTACCACAACCTTTACCTACGAGCAGTACTTC
CASSWTTTTFTYEQYF
>TRBJ2-5|NA|TRBD2|TRBV9
TGTGCCAGCAGCGTAGGCGGGGGGGGGCAAGAGACCCAGTACTTC
CASSVGGGGQETQYF
>TRBJ1-5|NA|TRBD1|TRBV2
TGTGCCAGCAGGGTTACAGGGGGCAATCAGCCCCAGCATTTT
CASRVTGGNQPQHF
>TRBJ2-7|NA|TRBD2|TRBV2
TGTGCCAGCAGCGGACTAGCGTACGAGCAGTACTTC
CASSGLAYEQYF
>TRBJ2-3|NA|TRBD2|TRBV3-1/TRBV3-2
TGTGCCAGCAGCCAAGACCCGGCTAGCGGGGTGCAAGATACGCAGTATTTT
CASSQDPASGVQDTQYF
>TRBJ2-2|NA|TRBD1|TRBV9
TGTGCCAGCAGTTCTGGACAGGGTGACACCGGGGAGCTGTTTTTT
CASSSGQGDTGELFF
>TRBJ1-4|once|TRBD1|TRBV5-1
TGCGCCAGCAGCATCCGGGTCCGGACAGGGAATGAAAAACTGTTTTTT
CASSIRVRTGNEKLFF
>TRBJ1-4|NA|TRBD1|TRBV5-1
TGCGCCAGCAGCCTCAGGGGGCTAACAACTAATGAAAAACTGTTTTTT
CASSLRGLTTNEKLFF
>TRBJ1-3|NA|NA|TRBV10-3
TGTGCCATCTCCCTCGGAAACACCATATATTTT
CAISLGNTIYF
>TRBJ2-1|once|NA|TRBV9
TGTGCCAGCAGCGGTTCCAAGTCGGGATTCTCCTACAATGAGCAGTTCTTC
CASSGSKSGFSYNEQFF
>TRBJ1-1|NA|NA|TRBV15
TGTGCCACCAGCAGAGATTTGCAGGGCACTGAAGCTTTCTTT
CATSRDLQGTEAFF